This T cell receptor (beta chain) was found in a study of cytomegalovirus exposure and HLA in healthy donors. V was cut by 5 bases and J by 1 base, with 14 bases left in between. This CDR3 spans 15 amino acids. CDR1 and CDR2 from the germline V gene are MNHNS and SASEGT. The primer mix had 60 Vbeta and 13 Jbeta primers. This table comes from immunoSEQ multiplex PCR, and its TCRdb copy is limited to in-frame clones, with some not included. The data hold 150,000 to 250,000 clones, with roughly four fifths observed a single time. The sample comprised PBMCs. This chain joins TRBV6-1 and TRBJ1-1; no firm D call. The sequence came from a woman between 45 and 60 years old in good health and CMV-seropositive. CDR3 sequence: CASSFLSSGNTEAFF. The CDR3 nucleotides are TGTGCCAGCAGTTTCTTATCTTCAGGGAACACTGAAGCTTTCTTT.